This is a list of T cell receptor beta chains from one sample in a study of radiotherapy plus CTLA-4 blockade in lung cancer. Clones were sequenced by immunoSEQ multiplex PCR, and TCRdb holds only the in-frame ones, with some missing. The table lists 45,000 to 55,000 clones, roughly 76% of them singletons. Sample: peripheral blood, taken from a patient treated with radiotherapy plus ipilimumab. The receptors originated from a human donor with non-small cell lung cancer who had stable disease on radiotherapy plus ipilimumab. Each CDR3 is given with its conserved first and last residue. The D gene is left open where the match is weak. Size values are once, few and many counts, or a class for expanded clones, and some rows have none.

cdr3_aa: CASSYLLSGGPSNTQYF; cdr3_nt: TGTGCCAGCAGCTACCTTCTTAGCGGGGGCCCCTCCAACACGCAGTATTTT; clone_size: .; j_call: TRBJ2-3; v_call: TRBV28; d_call: TRBD2
cdr3_aa: CASSLAGADTQYF; cdr3_nt: TGTGCCAGCAGCTTAGCGGGGGCAGATACGCAGTATTTT; clone_size: .; j_call: TRBJ2-3; v_call: TRBV7-2; d_call: .
cdr3_aa: CASSSGRSTDTQYF; cdr3_nt: TGCGCCAGCAGCTCGGGCAGAAGCACAGATACGCAGTATTTT; clone_size: once; j_call: TRBJ2-3; v_call: TRBV5-1; d_call: .
cdr3_aa: CASGVSQNTEAFF; cdr3_nt: TGTGCCAGCGGGGTTTCACAGAACACTGAAGCTTTCTTT; clone_size: .; j_call: TRBJ1-1; v_call: TRBV9; d_call: .
cdr3_aa: CASSETDPPNEKLFF; cdr3_nt: TGTGCCAGCAGTGAAACCGATCCTCCCAATGAAAAACTGTTTTTT; clone_size: .; j_call: TRBJ1-4; v_call: TRBV2; d_call: .
cdr3_aa: CASSVKVNTEAFF; cdr3_nt: TGTGCCAGCAGTGTTAAGGTGAACACTGAAGCTTTCTTT; clone_size: once; j_call: TRBJ1-1; v_call: TRBV6-4; d_call: .
cdr3_aa: CATGYRATNEKLFF; cdr3_nt: TGTGCCACTGGGTATCGGGCAACTAATGAAAAACTGTTTTTT; clone_size: .; j_call: TRBJ1-4; v_call: TRBV6-6; d_call: .
cdr3_aa: CASSSRHRSGEQYF; cdr3_nt: TGCGCCAGCAGCTCCCGACACCGGAGTGGGGAGCAGTACTTC; clone_size: few; j_call: TRBJ2-7; v_call: TRBV5-1; d_call: .
cdr3_aa: CASSRGGTNEKLFF; cdr3_nt: TGTGCCAGTAGTAGGGGGGGGACTAATGAAAAACTGTTTTTT; clone_size: .; j_call: TRBJ1-4; v_call: TRBV19; d_call: .
cdr3_aa: CASPRGVEQYF; cdr3_nt: TGTGCCAGCCCTAGGGGGGTCGAGCAGTACTTC; clone_size: few; j_call: TRBJ2-7; v_call: TRBV6-1; d_call: .
cdr3_aa: CASSKRTAMSEAFF; cdr3_nt: TGTGCCAGTAGTAAACGGACAGCGATGTCTGAAGCTTTCTTT; clone_size: .; j_call: TRBJ1-1; v_call: TRBV19; d_call: .
cdr3_aa: CASSVERHSGDGYTF; cdr3_nt: TGTGCCAGCAGCGTAGAACGGCACTCGGGAGATGGCTACACCTTC; clone_size: .; j_call: TRBJ1-2; v_call: TRBV9; d_call: .
cdr3_aa: CASSLAGQFNEKLFF; cdr3_nt: TGTGCCAGCAGCTTGGCGGGACAGTTTAATGAAAAACTGTTTTTT; clone_size: .; j_call: TRBJ1-4; v_call: TRBV5-5; d_call: TRBD1
cdr3_aa: CASSPEIPDSPLHF; cdr3_nt: TGTGCCAGCTCACCCGAAATCCCCGATTCACCCCTCCACTTT; clone_size: .; j_call: TRBJ1-6; v_call: TRBV18; d_call: .
cdr3_aa: CASSVGQGDQPQHF; cdr3_nt: TGTGCCAGCAGCGTAGGACAGGGCGATCAGCCCCAGCATTTT; clone_size: once; j_call: TRBJ1-5; v_call: TRBV9; d_call: TRBD1
cdr3_aa: CASSPSPTGGSSYEQYF; cdr3_nt: TGTGCCAGCAGCCCCTCCCCCACGGGGGGCAGCTCCTACGAGCAGTACTTC; clone_size: .; j_call: TRBJ2-7; v_call: TRBV4-2; d_call: .
cdr3_aa: CASNQGGSLSGANVLTF; cdr3_nt: TGCGCCAGCAACCAGGGGGGCAGCCTCTCTGGGGCCAACGTCCTGACTTTC; clone_size: .; j_call: TRBJ2-6; v_call: TRBV5-1; d_call: .
cdr3_aa: CASSLVGKGNTGELFF; cdr3_nt: TGTGCCAGCAGCTTAGTCGGGAAAGGGAACACCGGGGAGCTGTTTTTT; clone_size: .; j_call: TRBJ2-2; v_call: TRBV7-6; d_call: .
cdr3_aa: CASKGDAGPAKQYF; cdr3_nt: TGTGCCAGCAAAGGCGATGCCGGACCCGCCAAGCAGTACTTC; clone_size: few; j_call: TRBJ2-7; v_call: TRBV2; d_call: .
cdr3_aa: CASGQGTDTQYF; cdr3_nt: TGTGCCAGTGGCCAGGGCACAGATACGCAGTATTTT; clone_size: few; j_call: TRBJ2-3; v_call: TRBV6-5; d_call: .
cdr3_aa: CAWSTGSNSPLHF; cdr3_nt: TGTGCCTGGAGTACAGGGAGTAATTCACCCCTCCACTTT; clone_size: few; j_call: TRBJ1-6; v_call: TRBV30; d_call: .
cdr3_aa: CASSSPGASKNIQYF; cdr3_nt: TGTGCCAGTAGTTCCCCGGGGGCATCCAAAAACATTCAGTACTTC; clone_size: few; j_call: TRBJ2-4; v_call: TRBV19; d_call: .
cdr3_aa: CASSVAADSYNEQFF; cdr3_nt: TGTGCCAGCAGCGTAGCCGCGGACTCCTACAATGAGCAGTTCTTC; clone_size: .; j_call: TRBJ2-1; v_call: TRBV9; d_call: .
cdr3_aa: CASSLSTGSPLHF; cdr3_nt: TGTGCCAGTAGTCTATCGACAGGTTCACCCCTCCACTTT; clone_size: .; j_call: TRBJ1-6; v_call: TRBV19; d_call: .
cdr3_aa: CASSRQGVRNPLHF; cdr3_nt: TGTGCCAGCAGTAGACAGGGTGTACGGAATCCCCTCCACTTT; clone_size: .; j_call: TRBJ1-6; v_call: TRBV25-1; d_call: TRBD1
cdr3_aa: CASSLDRYSYEQYF; cdr3_nt: TGTGCCAGCAGCTTAGACCGGTACTCCTACGAGCAGTACTTC; clone_size: once; j_call: TRBJ2-7; v_call: TRBV11-2; d_call: .
cdr3_aa: CASSWTGGTEAFF; cdr3_nt: TGTGCCAGCAGTTGGACAGGGGGCACTGAAGCTTTCTTT; clone_size: .; j_call: TRBJ1-1; v_call: TRBV27; d_call: TRBD1
cdr3_aa: CASSVAASGGNEQFF; cdr3_nt: TGTGCCAGCAGCGTAGCGGCTAGCGGGGGCAATGAGCAGTTCTTC; clone_size: .; j_call: TRBJ2-1; v_call: TRBV9; d_call: TRBD2
cdr3_aa: CASSFSPGEKNIQYF; cdr3_nt: TGTGCCAGCAGCTTCTCTCCAGGGGAAAAAAACATTCAGTACTTC; clone_size: once; j_call: TRBJ2-4; v_call: TRBV7-2; d_call: .
cdr3_aa: CASSTTGGNNSPLHF; cdr3_nt: TGTGCCAGCAGCACCACAGGGGGTAACAATTCACCCCTCCACTTT; clone_size: .; j_call: TRBJ1-6; v_call: TRBV5-4; d_call: TRBD1
cdr3_aa: CASSARPSGANVLTF; cdr3_nt: TGTGCCAGCAGTGCCCGACCGTCTGGGGCCAACGTCCTGACTTTC; clone_size: .; j_call: TRBJ2-6; v_call: TRBV6-4; d_call: .
cdr3_aa: CASSFDRTGNTEAFF; cdr3_nt: TGTGCCAGCAGCTTCGACCGGACGGGTAACACTGAAGCTTTCTTT; clone_size: .; j_call: TRBJ1-1; v_call: TRBV5-4; d_call: .
cdr3_aa: CASSLALGTGIRNYGYTF; cdr3_nt: TGTGCCAGCAGCTTAGCGCTCGGGACGGGGATCCGTAACTATGGCTACACCTTC; clone_size: .; j_call: TRBJ1-2; v_call: TRBV7-8; d_call: .
cdr3_aa: CASSLESSGQRDNYGYTF; cdr3_nt: TGTGCCAGCAGCTTAGAGTCAAGTGGGCAGCGGGATAACTATGGCTACACCTTC; clone_size: once; j_call: TRBJ1-2; v_call: TRBV13; d_call: .
cdr3_aa: CASGGQATTKNIQYF; cdr3_nt: TGTGCCAGCGGGGGACAGGCGACTACCAAAAACATTCAGTACTTC; clone_size: .; j_call: TRBJ2-4; v_call: TRBV2; d_call: TRBD1
cdr3_aa: CASSLDNRGTEAFF; cdr3_nt: TGTGCCAGCAGCTTAGACAACCGGGGGACTGAAGCTTTCTTT; clone_size: few; j_call: TRBJ1-1; v_call: TRBV7-2; d_call: .
cdr3_aa: CQVTGRRANVLTF; cdr3_nt: TGCCAAGTTACAGGGAGAAGGGCCAACGTCCTGACTTTC; clone_size: .; j_call: TRBJ2-6; v_call: TRBV6-1; d_call: .
cdr3_aa: CASSQGSLTDTQYF; cdr3_nt: TGTGCCAGCAGCCAAGGGTCTCTCACAGATACGCAGTATTTT; clone_size: .; j_call: TRBJ2-3; v_call: TRBV6-4; d_call: .
cdr3_aa: CASTDRESNYGYTF; cdr3_nt: TGTGCCAGTACCGACAGGGAATCAAACTATGGCTACACCTTC; clone_size: .; j_call: TRBJ1-2; v_call: TRBV19; d_call: TRBD1
cdr3_aa: CASSLGEDGYTF; cdr3_nt: TGCGCCAGCAGCTTGGGAGAGGATGGCTACACCTTC; clone_size: .; j_call: TRBJ1-2; v_call: TRBV5-1; d_call: .
cdr3_aa: CASSPPGAGGRNEQFF; cdr3_nt: TGCGCCAGCAGCCCCCCGGGAGCGGGGGGGCGTAATGAGCAGTTCTTC; clone_size: .; j_call: TRBJ2-1; v_call: TRBV5-1; d_call: TRBD2
cdr3_aa: CASSREASPLHF; cdr3_nt: TGTGCCAGCAGCAGGGAGGCGTCGCCCCTCCACTTT; clone_size: few; j_call: TRBJ1-6; v_call: TRBV5-4; d_call: .
cdr3_aa: CASSLVKNSPLHF; cdr3_nt: TGTGCCAGCAGCTTAGTAAAGAATTCACCCCTCCACTTT; clone_size: .; j_call: TRBJ1-6; v_call: TRBV7-2; d_call: .
cdr3_aa: CASSQNVALINGYTF; cdr3_nt: TGCGCCAGCAGCCAGAATGTAGCGCTAATCAATGGCTACACCTTC; clone_size: .; j_call: TRBJ1-2; v_call: TRBV4-3; d_call: .
cdr3_aa: CASSPPGFATNEKLFF; cdr3_nt: TGTGCCAGCTCACCCCCAGGGTTCGCAACTAATGAAAAACTGTTTTTT; clone_size: .; j_call: TRBJ1-4; v_call: TRBV18; d_call: .
cdr3_aa: CASSIWAGQETQYF; cdr3_nt: TGTGCCAGTAGTATATGGGCAGGGCAAGAGACCCAGTACTTC; clone_size: .; j_call: TRBJ2-5; v_call: TRBV19; d_call: .
cdr3_aa: CAWAHSTGTPNTEAFF; cdr3_nt: TGTGCCTGGGCCCATTCAACCGGGACACCGAACACTGAAGCTTTCTTT; clone_size: .; j_call: TRBJ1-1; v_call: TRBV30; d_call: .
cdr3_aa: CASSLVGGHQETQYF; cdr3_nt: TGTGCCAGCAGCTTAGTTGGAGGACACCAAGAGACCCAGTACTTC; clone_size: .; j_call: TRBJ2-5; v_call: TRBV7-9; d_call: .
cdr3_aa: CASRQTDTQYF; cdr3_nt: TGTGCCAGCAGGCAAACAGATACGCAGTATTTT; clone_size: .; j_call: TRBJ2-3; v_call: TRBV25-1; d_call: .
cdr3_aa: CAISESGRATYGYTF; cdr3_nt: TGTGCCATCAGTGAGTCGGGGAGAGCCACCTATGGCTACACCTTC; clone_size: few; j_call: TRBJ1-2; v_call: TRBV10-3; d_call: .
cdr3_aa: CASSVQLGGADGYTF; cdr3_nt: TGTGCCAGCAGTGTCCAATTAGGGGGTGCGGATGGCTACACCTTC; clone_size: .; j_call: TRBJ1-2; v_call: TRBV11-2; d_call: .
cdr3_aa: CASSFSAFSYNEQFF; cdr3_nt: TGCGCCAGCAGCTTTTCCGCCTTCTCCTACAATGAGCAGTTCTTC; clone_size: .; j_call: TRBJ2-1; v_call: TRBV5-1; d_call: .
cdr3_aa: CASSPREAGTEAFF; cdr3_nt: TGCGCCAGCAGCCCAAGGGAAGCGGGCACTGAAGCTTTCTTT; clone_size: once; j_call: TRBJ1-1; v_call: TRBV4-1; d_call: .
cdr3_aa: CASSSTDSYGYTF; cdr3_nt: TGTGCCAGCAGTTCCACGGACAGCTATGGCTACACCTTC; clone_size: .; j_call: TRBJ1-2; v_call: TRBV6-6; d_call: .
cdr3_aa: CSVEDHQRRGAYNEQFF; cdr3_nt: TGCAGCGTTGAAGACCATCAGCGAAGGGGGGCGTACAATGAGCAGTTCTTC; clone_size: .; j_call: TRBJ2-1; v_call: TRBV29-1; d_call: .
cdr3_aa: CASSLSAGSDEQYF; cdr3_nt: TGTGCCAGCAGTTTATCGGCAGGGTCGGACGAGCAGTACTTC; clone_size: .; j_call: TRBJ2-7; v_call: TRBV27; d_call: .
cdr3_aa: CASSRQGEITEAFF; cdr3_nt: TGTGCCAGCAGCAGACAGGGGGAGATCACTGAAGCTTTCTTT; clone_size: few; j_call: TRBJ1-1; v_call: TRBV5-4; d_call: TRBD1